This TCR beta chain was recorded in a study of Graves' ophthalmopathy and Graves' hyperthyroidism. The authors amplified TCR beta CDR3 regions, and they did so from RNA transcripts for repertoire sequencing. First-round RT-PCR with HTBI primers preceded a second-round multiplex PCR. TCRdb called the multiplex PCR reads again in MiXCR, with one record for every CDR3 protein. The sample contains approximately 330,000 distinct CDR3 sequences, roughly a sixth of which appear only once. The V gene's germline CDR1 is DFQATT and CDR2 SNEGSKA (reference sequence). The CDR3 has 12 amino acids. Deletions cut 5 bases from V and 4 bases from J, with 11 bases between.

This receptor was taken from an adult man with Graves' ophthalmopathy. The sequencing input was peripheral blood. The chain uses TRBV20-1 and TRBJ1-1; no clear D gene. The CDR3 here is CSAPRLSTEAFF. DNA of the CDR3: TGCAGTGCTCCCCGGCTGAGCACTGAAGCTTTCTTT.